This T cell receptor (beta chain) was identified in a study of T cell repertoires in cytomegalovirus infection. Study-level information: CMV infection and matching HLA type were both indicated by public TCR beta signatures.

Broader study findings: The study identified carriers of CMV plus the relevant HLA from cumulative public TCR beta family frequency.

TCRdb itself ran the reads through MiXCR, one entry per CDR3 protein. The sample contains 150,000 to 200,000 distinct CDR3 sequences, 25% to 30% of which appear only once. Concerning this clonotype: What it binds is unknown.

This clonotype originated in a human donor in good health (CMV status not recorded). Some clones in this sample may be carry-over from other donors' samples. The material sequenced was PBMCs.

The CDR3 protein is CASSLAGSRNEQFF. As DNA, the CDR3 is TGTGCCAGCAGCTTAGCGGGATCTAGAAATGAGCAGTTCTTC. This chain links TRBV7-2 with TRBJ2-1; no clear D. The CDR3 covers 14 residues. Germline-derived CDR1 and CDR2 are SGHTA and FQGNSA. Trimming pared 0 bases from V and 7 bases from J, leaving 10 bases between. The full variable domain, with the rest looked up from reference TRBV7-2 and TRBJ2-1, is GAGVSQSPSNKVTEKGKDVELRCDPISGHTALYWYRQSLGQGLEFLIYFQGNSAPDKSGLPSDRFSAERTGGSVSTLTIQRTQQEDSAVYLCASSLAGSRNEQFFGPGTRLTVL.